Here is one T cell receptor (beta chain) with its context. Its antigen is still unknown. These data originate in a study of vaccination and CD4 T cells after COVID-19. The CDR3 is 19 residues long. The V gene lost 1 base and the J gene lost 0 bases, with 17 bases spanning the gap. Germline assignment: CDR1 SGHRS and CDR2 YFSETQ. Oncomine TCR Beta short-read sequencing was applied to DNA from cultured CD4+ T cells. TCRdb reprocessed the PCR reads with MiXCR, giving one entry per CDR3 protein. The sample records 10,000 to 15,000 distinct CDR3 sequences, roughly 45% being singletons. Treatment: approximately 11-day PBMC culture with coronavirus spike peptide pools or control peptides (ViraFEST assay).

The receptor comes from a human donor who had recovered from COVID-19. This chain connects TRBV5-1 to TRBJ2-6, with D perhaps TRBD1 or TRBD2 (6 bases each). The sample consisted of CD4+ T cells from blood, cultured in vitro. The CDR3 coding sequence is TGCGCCAGCAGCTTGTGGGGGGCTGGAGTCGACTCTGGGGCCAACGTCCTGACTTTC. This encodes CASSLWGAGVDSGANVLTF. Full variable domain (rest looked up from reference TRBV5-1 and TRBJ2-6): KAGVTQTPRYLIKTRGQQVTLSCSPISGHRSVSWYQQTPGQGLQFLFEYFSETQRNKGNFPGRFSGRQFSNSRSEMNVSTLELGDSALYLCASSLWGAGVDSGANVLTFGAGSRLTVL.